Listed below are T cell receptor beta chains from one sample, sequenced in a study of T-cell reconstitution after alpha-beta-depleted transplantation in children. From the PCR reads, TCRdb called clonotypes with MiXCR, one entry per CDR3 protein. This sample yields around 450,000 distinct CDR3 sequences, of which about 10% are seen a single time; 2% belongs to the top ten. This specimen was PBMCs, taken before TCRalphabeta/CD19-depleted stem cell transplant. The source is a child aged 2-15 years with inherited bone marrow failure, due to receive a stem cell transplant. Both conserved end residues are part of each CDR3. D genes are given only for firm matches. The size field is filled for only some rows; it gives once, few, many or a size class.

>TRBJ2-7|TRBD1|TRBV28|many
TGTGCCAGCAGTCCCGGGACAGGGGAAGACGAGCAGTACTTC
CASSPGTGEDEQYF
>TRBJ1-2|-|TRBV7-9|-
TGTGCCAGCAGCGGACCCGGGCCGGATACGACCTTC
CASSGPGPDTTF
>TRBJ2-1|TRBD2|TRBV6-2/TRBV6-3|many
TGTGCCAGGGGGACTAGCGGGAGCGATGAGCAGTTCTTC
CARGTSGSDEQFF
>TRBJ1-1|TRBD1|TRBV20-1|-
TGCAGTGCTAGTTGGCAGGGGGTACCTGAAGCTTTCTTT
CSASWQGVPEAFF
>TRBJ2-7|TRBD1|TRBV4-3|-
TGCGCCAGCAGCCAAGCGAGGGACAGGACCTCCTACGAGCAGTACTTC
CASSQARDRTSYEQYF
>TRBJ1-2|-|TRBV20-1|many
TGCAGTGCTAGAGTTGGAGCACCGCTGGAGATTTATGGCTACACCTTC
CSARVGAPLEIYGYTF
>TRBJ1-1|-|TRBV7-9|many
TGTGCCAGCAGCGGACCCGCAAACACTGAAGCTTTCTTT
CASSGPANTEAFF
>TRBJ2-1|TRBD2|TRBV20-1|-
TGCAGTGCTAGTATCTTGCGGGAGTTTCGGTATGAGCAGTTCTTC
CSASILREFRYEQFF
>TRBJ2-3|TRBD2|TRBV20-1|many
TGCAGTGCTACCGGACTAGCGGGCCTGAGCACAGATACGCAGTATTTT
CSATGLAGLSTDTQYF
>TRBJ2-7|-|TRBV4-1|few
TGCGCCAGCAGCCCGTACGAAGGGGGGGCATGGGAGCAGTACTTC
CASSPYEGGAWEQYF
>TRBJ2-1|TRBD2|TRBV19|many
TGTGCCAGTAGTGATAGTAGCGGGAGGGCCTCTGGGCAGTTCTTC
CASSDSSGRASGQFF
>TRBJ2-1|TRBD2|TRBV2|-
TGTGCCAGCCGGACTAGCGAATACAATGAGCAGTTCTTC
CASRTSEYNEQFF
>TRBJ1-5|TRBD1|TRBV11-2|-
TGTGCCAGCAGCTCAAAAGCCGGGACAGGGACCTTTAGCAATCAGCCCCAGCATTTT
CASSSKAGTGTFSNQPQHF
>TRBJ2-6|-|TRBV4-2|many
TGTGCCAGCAGCCAAGATTGGGTGGCACGCCTCTCTGGGGCCAACGTCCTGACTTTC
CASSQDWVARLSGANVLTF
>TRBJ2-7|-|TRBV7-9|many
TGTGCCAGCAGCTTTGTTCTCGATGCCGAGCAGTACTTC
CASSFVLDAEQYF
>TRBJ2-6|-|TRBV9|few
TGTGCCAGCAGCGAGACGGGTGTGAGGTCTAGGTCTGGGGCCAACGTCCTGACTTTC
CASSETGVRSRSGANVLTF
>TRBJ1-2|-|TRBV7-9|many
TGTGCCAGCAGCTTCGGATGGGGGCCTAACTATGGCTACACCTTC
CASSFGWGPNYGYTF
>TRBJ2-3|-|TRBV24-1|many
TGTGCCACCAGTGATACTAGCAGAGCCACAGATACGCAGTATTTT
CATSDTSRATDTQYF
>TRBJ1-2|-|TRBV7-6|-
TGTGCCAGCAGCCATAGATGTTTCTTC
CASSHRCFF
>TRBJ2-3|TRBD1|TRBV5-6|many
TGTGCCAGCAGCCCTTTACAGGGGGAATTGGATACGCAGTATTTT
CASSPLQGELDTQYF
>TRBJ1-6|TRBD1|TRBV20-1|-
TGCAGTGCTAAAGGGGGACAGGGTAATTCACCCCTCCACTTT
CSAKGGQGNSPLHF
>TRBJ2-7|TRBD2|TRBV28|few
TGTGCCAGCAGTTCCCCGGGACTAGCGGGAGACCACGAGCAGTACTTC
CASSSPGLAGDHEQYF
>TRBJ2-7|TRBD1|TRBV5-5|-
TGTGCCAGCAGCGAAAGACAGGGGACCTACGAGCAGTACTTC
CASSERQGTYEQYF
>TRBJ1-1|-|TRBV20-1|many
TGCAGTGCTAGAGCCCCGGCCGCGGACACTGAAGCTTTCTTT
CSARAPAADTEAFF
>TRBJ2-7|-|TRBV4-3|many
TGCGCCAGCAGCTATTCCGGCCCCAGCGGCGAGCAGTACTTC
CASSYSGPSGEQYF
>TRBJ2-7|-|TRBV7-2|many
TGTGCCAGCAGCTTAGTGGCGGGACGGGAGCAGTACTTC
CASSLVAGREQYF
>TRBJ2-5|-|TRBV9|many
TGTGCCAGCAGCGTAGATAGGGGAGTAGAGACCCAGTACTTC
CASSVDRGVETQYF
>TRBJ2-1|-|TRBV20-1|many
TGCAGTGGGCGAGCCTACAATGAGCAGTTCTTC
CSGRAYNEQFF
>TRBJ2-7|-|TRBV4-3|-
TGCGCCAGCGGCCCACGGACAAGGCTCTACGAGCAGTACTTC
CASGPRTRLYEQYF
>TRBJ1-1|-|TRBV30|-
TGTGCCTGGAGGGGAGGTGGCGAAGAAGCTTTCTTT
CAWRGGGEEAFF
>TRBJ2-1|TRBD2|TRBV5-1|many
TGCGCCAGCAGCTTGTTCAGCGGGAGTGTGTACAATGAGCAGTTCTTC
CASSLFSGSVYNEQFF
>TRBJ2-7|-|TRBV5-6|many
TGTGCCAGCAGCCTGGGTGTGTTGGCGTACGAGCAGTACTTC
CASSLGVLAYEQYF
>TRBJ2-1|-|TRBV10-1|-
TGCGCCAGCAGTGAGTCGAGGCGGTACAATGAGCAGTTCTTC
CASSESRRYNEQFF
>TRBJ1-2|-|TRBV20-1|-
TGCAGTGCTAGAGGGCGTGCGGGGAACTATGGCTACACCTTC
CSARGRAGNYGYTF
>TRBJ1-6|-|TRBV6-5|few
TGTGCCAGCAGTTACCTCCGGGGGTCCTATAATTCACCCCTCCACTTT
CASSYLRGSYNSPLHF
>TRBJ2-3|-|TRBV11-2|many
TGTGCCAGCAGCCGAGCAGATACGCAGTATTTT
CASSRADTQYF
>TRBJ2-1|TRBD2|TRBV19|many
TGTGCCAGTAGAGAGCGGTTTAGCGGGAGGGCCAACTGGGATGAGCAGTTCTTC
CASRERFSGRANWDEQFF
>TRBJ2-7|-|TRBV23-1|many
TGCGCCAGCACCCTAAACCCTCCAGGGAGCTCCTACGAGCAGTACTTC
CASTLNPPGSSYEQYF
>TRBJ2-5|-|TRBV7-9|many
TGTGCCAGCAGCTTAGATGGCGGAGGCCAAGAGACCCAGTACTTC
CASSLDGGGQETQYF
>TRBJ2-3|TRBD2|TRBV7-2|many
TGTGCCAGCAGCTTGGGACTAGCGGGGGATACGCAGTATTTT
CASSLGLAGDTQYF
>TRBJ2-1|TRBD2|TRBV9|many
TGTGCCAGCAGCGTAGGGCGGGAGGGTTACAATGAGCAGTTCTTC
CASSVGREGYNEQFF
>TRBJ1-5|-|TRBV5-4|-
TGTGCCAGCCGTAATTTCTCGGTCAGGGAGCCCCAGCATTTT
CASRNFSVREPQHF
>TRBJ2-6|TRBD1|TRBV7-2|many
TGTGCCAGCATCACCGGGACAGGGAACTCTGGGGCCAACGTCCTGACTTTC
CASITGTGNSGANVLTF
>TRBJ1-2|TRBD1|TRBV4-3|many
TGCGCCAGCAGCCAAGCTCTGGGACAGGGGGTTGATGGCTACACCTTC
CASSQALGQGVDGYTF
>TRBJ2-1|TRBD2|TRBV12-3/TRBV12-4|many
TGTGCCAGCAGCCCCCGGCTAGCGGGAGGGGGAGGTGAGCAGTTCTTC
CASSPRLAGGGGEQFF
>TRBJ2-1|-|TRBV27|-
TGTGCCAGCAGCCCCTGGGCAGGGTACAATGAGCAGTTCTTC
CASSPWAGYNEQFF
>TRBJ1-1|-|TRBV7-9|many
TGTGCCAGCAGCTTATCCCCGGGGGCCCATGAGGAAGCTTTCTTT
CASSLSPGAHEEAFF
>TRBJ1-1|-|TRBV30|few
TGTGCCTGGAGTAGGGGGTGGAACACTGAAGCTTTCTTT
CAWSRGWNTEAFF
>TRBJ2-2|-|TRBV24-1|many
TGTGCCACCAGTGGTCATACCACGCGGAACACCGGGGAGCTGTTTTTT
CATSGHTTRNTGELFF